Below, 28 T cell receptor beta chains from the same sample are listed, as sequenced in a study of cytomegalovirus exposure and HLA in healthy donors (dated 2017 in TCRdb). Receptors were amplified or captured by the immunoSEQ multiplex PCR assay. For the multiplex PCR, a mixture combining 60 forward primers for TCR Vbeta segments and 13 reverse primers for TCR Jbeta segments was used. This is the immuneACCESS table as TCRdb keeps it, with only in-frame sequences that have V and J called. A part of the clones is gone; compared with another copy, unresolved V genes explain less than half, and the rest is unexplained. The sample has approximately 120,000 clones on record, around 78% of them singletons. Less than 5% of the sample comes from the top ten. Sequencing input: PBMCs. The receptors were gathered from a man in his sixties in good health and CMV-seropositive.

This clone was picked up one time. The chain recombines TRBV5-6 with TRBJ2-5, with TRBD2 matching 14 bases. Looked up from germline, CDR1 is SGHDT and CDR2 is YYEEEE. The CDR3 covers 17 residues. V lost 3 bases, J lost 6 bases, and 10 bases stayed unmatched. The CDR3 DNA reads TGTGCCAGCAGCTCCGATGGACTAGCGGGGGGTATTAAGACCCAGTACTTC. Its protein is CASSSDGLAGGIKTQYF.

The chain carries TRBV5-1 and TRBJ1-1, with D unresolved. The CDR3 sequence is 15 residues long. The V and J ends lost 0 bases and 6 bases respectively, with 15 bases between them. Germline V gene lookup returns CDR1 SGHRS and CDR2 YFSETQ. The CDR3 is CASSLDGSARAEAFF. Written as DNA, the CDR3 is TGCGCCAGCAGCTTGGATGGGAGCGCCCGGGCTGAAGCTTTCTTT.

The CDR3 DNA sequence: TGTGCCAGCAGTTCAAAACAGGGGGCGGAAAAACTGTTTTTT. It specifies CASSSKQGAEKLFF. This chain uses TRBV28 with TRBJ1-4, with 9 bases matching TRBD1. Per the germline V gene, CDR1 is MDHEN and CDR2 is SYDVKM. The CDR3 extends over 14 amino acids. Trimming at V came to 4 bases and at J to 8 bases, leaving 5 bases not matched to a gene.

This clone was observed a few times. The rearrangement links TRBV5-1 to TRBJ1-1; D not certain. The germline V gene has CDR1 SGHRS and CDR2 YFSETQ. The CDR3 runs to 13 residues. The V gene lost 0 bases and the J gene lost 7 bases, with 10 bases spanning the gap. CDR3 protein: CASSLDHRDEAFF. As DNA, the CDR3 is TGCGCCAGCAGCTTGGATCATCGAGATGAAGCTTTCTTT.

The genes are TRBV2 and TRBJ2-5; perhaps TRBD1 as D (6 bases). This CDR3 is built from 14 residues. CDR1 SNHLY and CDR2 FYNNEI come from the germline V gene. V was pared by 1 base and J by 5 bases, with 11 bases between. The CDR3 reads CASSEVRGSETQYF. CDR3 DNA sequence: TGTGCCAGCAGTGAAGTTAGGGGGTCGGAGACCCAGTACTTC.

The V call is TRBV6-1, the J call TRBJ1-5; TRBD1 matches at 8 bases. Germline V gene sequence: CDR1 MNHNS, CDR2 SASEGT. This CDR3 is 15 amino acids long. Trimming cost V 1 base and J 9 bases; bases outside gene matches: 8. This chain's CDR3 is CASSEGQGYMWPQHF. In DNA form, the CDR3 reads TGTGCCAGCAGTGAAGGACAGGGGTACATGTGGCCCCAGCATTTT.

This chain joins TRBV19 and TRBJ1-6, with D unclear. This CDR3 is 18 amino acids long. The germline V and J ends were trimmed by 5 bases and 3 bases, with 20 bases remaining between them. The germline CDR1 and CDR2 sequences are LNHDA and SQIVND (reference sequence). The CDR3 DNA sequence: TGTGCCAGTAGTCCGCAAACCCTCAGTGGAGTCTATAATTCACCCCTCCACTTT. Encoded protein: CASSPQTLSGVYNSPLHF. Full variable domain (remainder filled in from reference TRBV19 and TRBJ1-6): DGGITQSPKYLFRKEGQNVTLSCEQNLNHDAMYWYRQDPGQGLRLIYYSQIVNDFQKGDIAEGYSVSREKKESFPLTVTSAQKNPTAFYLCASSPQTLSGVYNSPLHFGNGTRLTVT.

The chain links TRBV5-5 to TRBJ1-5; 9 positions agree with TRBD1. The CDR3 loop spans 14 amino acids. V dropped 4 bases and J dropped 4; count of bases not matched to a gene: 3. Germline loops: CDR1 SGHKS, CDR2 YYEKEE (reference sequence). DNA of the CDR3: TGTGCCAGCAGCCTTGGGACAGGGAATCAGCCCCAGCATTTT. Protein: CASSLGTGNQPQHF. The whole variable domain, remainder taken from reference TRBV5-5 and TRBJ1-5, is DAGVTQSPTHLIKTRGQQVTLRCSPISGHKSVSWYQQVLGQGPQFIFQYYEKEERGRGNFPDRFSARQFPNYSSELNVNALLLGDSALYLCASSLGTGNQPQHFGDGTRLSIL.

This sequence joins TRBV7-2 and TRBJ1-5, with D tentatively TRBD1 (6 bases). Deletions cut 4 bases from V and 7 bases from J, with 11 bases between. Germline-derived CDR1 and CDR2 are SGHTA and FQGNSA. The CDR3 extends over 13 amino acids. CDR3 amino acids: CASSSWTEQPQHF. The CDR3 region has the DNA TGTGCCAGCAGCTCTTGGACAGAGCAGCCCCAGCATTTT.

This chain connects TRBV5-6 to TRBJ1-1, with TRBD1 as a possible D gene (5 bases). The V end was cut by 2 bases, the J end by 5 bases, with 22 bases between. The CDR3 loop spans 17 amino acids. Germline lookup yields CDR1 SGHDT and CDR2 YYEEEE. CDR3 sequence: CASSFLTGGLPRTEAFF. CDR3 nucleotides: TGTGCCAGCAGCTTTTTAACAGGTGGTCTCCCGAGGACTGAAGCTTTCTTT.

Points on this clone: One junction end disagrees with the germline gene, perhaps due to a read error. The chain carries TRBV9 and TRBJ1-1; perhaps TRBD1 as D (5 bases). Germline CDR1 and CDR2: SGDLS and YYNGEE. This CDR3 has 11 residues. In DNA, the CDR3 is TGTGCCAGCAGCGACCCCCGGACACACACCTTT. Translated: CASSDPRTHTF.

The genes are TRBV6-5 and TRBJ1-1, with a possible D match to TRBD1 (6 bases). The CDR3 has 13 amino acids. Deletions cut 6 bases from V and 3 bases from J, with 11 bases between. Germline CDR1 is MNHEY and CDR2 is SVGAGI. For the CDR3, the DNA is TGTGCCAGCAGGGCGGACAGATACACTGAAGCTTTCTTT. Its translation: CASRADRYTEAFF.

This chain connects TRBV9 to TRBJ2-3; D is uncertain. Trimming cost V 0 bases and J 0 bases, with 5 bases left between them. Germline V gene lookup returns CDR1 SGDLS and CDR2 YYNGEE. The CDR3 extends over 14 amino acids. The CDR3 protein is CASSVETSTDTQYF. CDR3 coding DNA: TGTGCCAGCAGCGTAGAAACTAGCACAGATACGCAGTATTTT.

The chain recombines TRBV6-5 with TRBJ1-1; D is ambiguous. The V and J ends lost 5 bases and 5 bases respectively, with 18 bases between them. The germline V gene encodes CDR1 MNHEY and CDR2 SVGAGI. The CDR3 length is 15 residues. CDR3 protein: CASSRAQQRGTEAFF. CDR3 nucleotide sequence: TGTGCCAGCAGTCGAGCCCAACAGAGAGGGACTGAAGCTTTCTTT.

V usage is TRBV6-5 and J usage is TRBJ2-1, with 13 bases lining up with TRBD2. The CDR3 loop spans 14 amino acids. The V gene end was trimmed by 6 bases and the J gene end by 9 bases; junction bases not matched to a gene: 5. From germline, CDR1 is MNHEY and CDR2 SVGAGI. In DNA form, the CDR3 reads TGTGCCAGCAGAAAGAGACTAGCGGGGGGTGAGCAGTTCTTC. Amino acid sequence: CASRKRLAGGEQFF.

This clone was observed a few times. The gene calls are TRBV5-4 and TRBJ2-3; 13 bases map to TRBD2. Unmatched junction bases numbered 2, after V lost 3 bases and J lost 1 base. From germline, CDR1 is SGHNT and CDR2 YYREEE (reference sequence). The CDR3 extends over 16 amino acids. The CDR3 loop is CASSYGTSGGTDTQYF. The CDR3 DNA is TGTGCCAGCAGCTACGGGACTAGCGGGGGCACAGATACGCAGTATTTT.

The CDR3 DNA follows: TGTGCCAGCAGTTTATCTTGGGGAGACACTGAAGCTTTCTTT. Amino acid sequence: CASSLSWGDTEAFF. This sequence joins TRBV28 and TRBJ1-1; D is unclear. V gave up 1 base and J gave up 3 bases, with 9 bases separating them. Looked up from germline, CDR1 is MDHEN and CDR2 is SYDVKM. The CDR3 sequence is 14 residues long.

This clone was detected only a few times. The genes are TRBV2 and TRBJ2-6, with 8 positions matching TRBD1. Germline V gene sequence: CDR1 SNHLY, CDR2 FYNNEI. Unmatched junction bases numbered 9, after V lost 6 bases and J lost 2 bases. The CDR3 sequence is 17 residues long. CDR3 sequence: CASRPGTGITGANVLTF. The CDR3 nucleotides are TGTGCCAGCAGACCCGGGACAGGAATAACTGGGGCCAACGTCCTGACTTTC.

The V call is TRBV6-6, the J call TRBJ1-1; D is unclear. From germline, CDR1 is MNHNY and CDR2 SVGAGI (reference sequence). Between the trimmed V and J ends, which lost 5 bases and 3 bases, there was a span of 10 bases. CDR3 length: 13 amino acids. CDR3 sequence (DNA): TGTGCCAGCAGTGTCGAGGGCGACACTGAAGCTTTCTTT. Translating it yields CASSVEGDTEAFF.

This clone was observed a handful of times. This chain joins TRBV4-2 and TRBJ2-5, with TRBD2 matching over 11 bases. J gave up 3 bases and V 3 bases, and 6 bases lay outside the gene matches. Germline CDR1 reads LGHNA; CDR2 reads YNFKEQ. CDR3 length: 16 amino acids. The DNA for the CDR3 is TGTGCCAGCAGCCAGATTAGCGGGGGGGCCAAAGAGACCCAGTACTTC. It is translated as CASSQISGGAKETQYF.

The chain recombines TRBV11-2 with TRBJ2-3; 8 bases match TRBD2. CDR1 SGHAT and CDR2 FQNNGV come from the germline V gene. The ends lost 5 bases at V and 6 bases at J; junction bases unmatched: 13. The CDR3 runs to 16 residues. CDR3 in amino acids: CASSHSFGRDGDTQYF. The DNA of the CDR3 is TGTGCCAGCAGCCATAGCTTCGGGAGGGATGGGGATACGCAGTATTTT.

Remarks on this clone: The sample contains more than one DNA sequence encoding this CDR3. The V call is TRBV7-3, the J call TRBJ2-2; 10 bases are a match to TRBD1. Germline trimming cut 6 bases from V and 6 bases from J; bases unmatched to any gene: 4. The CDR3 runs to 14 residues. The germline V gene encodes CDR1 SGHTA and CDR2 FQGTGA. CDR3 sequence (DNA): TGTGCCAGCAGTTTCGACAGGGGGCCCGGGGAGCTGTTTTTT. This gives the protein CASSFDRGPGELFF.

The V gene is TRBV29-1, the J gene TRBJ2-2, with 9 bases identical to TRBD1. CDR3 size: 13 residues. Germline assignment: CDR1 SQVTM and CDR2 ANQGSEA. V gave up 6 bases and J gave up 3 bases; unmatched junction bases: 2. CDR3: CSVGTGYTGELFF. The CDR3 nucleotides are TGCAGCGTGGGGACAGGGTACACCGGGGAGCTGTTTTTT.

The chain has TRBV11-3 and TRBJ2-5; D is perhaps TRBD1 (5 bases). V lost 2 bases and J 1 base, leaving 14 bases between the germline ends. The length of the CDR3 is 16 residues. In germline, CDR1 is SGHNT, CDR2 YENEEA. This chain's CDR3 is CASSLNSWGPQETQYF. CDR3 nucleotide sequence: TGTGCCAGCAGCTTAAATAGTTGGGGCCCCCAAGAGACCCAGTACTTC. The variable domain in full, completed from reference TRBV11-3 and TRBJ2-5, reads EAGVVQSPRYKIIEKKQPVAFWCNPISGHNTLYWYLQNLGQGPELLIRYENEEAVDDSQLPKDRFSAERLKGVDSTLKIQPAELGDSAVYLCASSLNSWGPQETQYFGPGTRLLVL.

The chain uses TRBV7-9 and TRBJ2-1; D uncertain. Trimming pared 1 base from V and 7 bases from J, leaving 14 bases between. CDR1 is SEHNR, CDR2 FQNEAQ, per germline (reference sequence). The CDR3 is 15 amino acids. The DNA for the CDR3 is TGTGCCAGCAGCTTAGGTCTACTACTCTCAAATGAGCAGTTCTTC. Amino acids: CASSLGLLLSNEQFF.

This rearrangement joins TRBV2 to TRBJ2-5, with D tentatively TRBD1 (6 bases). V lost 5 bases and J 2 bases, leaving 9 bases between the germline ends. Germline V gene sequence: CDR1 SNHLY, CDR2 FYNNEI. The length of the CDR3 is 13 residues. The CDR3 spells CASSQGQQETQYF. The CDR3 region has the DNA TGTGCCAGCAGTCAGGGGCAGCAAGAGACCCAGTACTTC.

This chain joins TRBV4-2 and TRBJ1-4; possibly TRBD1 for D (5 bases). CDR3 size: 17 residues. Germline values: CDR1 LGHNA, CDR2 YNFKEQ. V lost 2 bases and J lost 8, with 21 bases in between. The CDR3, as DNA: TGTGCCAGCAGCCAAAACGCGGGTGGGGGGGTAAGGGAAAAACTGTTTTTT. Amino acids: CASSQNAGGGVREKLFF.

The V call is TRBV10-3, the J call TRBJ2-5; tentatively, D is TRBD2 (5 bases). The better agreement between TRBJ2-7 and the DNA end casts doubt on the J call. Germline V CDR1 and CDR2: ENHRY, SYGVKD. CDR3 size: 16 residues. CDR3 DNA: TGTGCCATCAGTGAGTCGACTCGAGGGTTCATAGCCGAGCAGTACTTC. It translates to CAISESTRGFIAEQYF.